Listed here are 9 T cell receptor beta chains from one sample, sequenced in a study of blood T cell repertoires in COVID-19. Produced via immunoSEQ multiplex PCR; TCRdb's table is partial and in-frame only. The sample lists about 130,000 clones, 65% to 90% occurring once. Source material: peripheral blood. The source of these receptors is a man at least 80 years old with active or convalescent COVID-19.

The table lists this clone with many counts. The chain employs TRBV19 and TRBJ1-4; TRBD1 is a possible D gene (6 bases). This CDR3 is built from 18 residues. The V gene's germline CDR1 is LNHDA and CDR2 SQIVND (reference sequence). V lost 4 bases to trimming and J lost 0 bases, with 18 bases between them. The CDR3 coding sequence is TGTGCCAGTAGTACGGACAGAAAATGGCCCTCAACTAATGAAAAACTGTTTTTT. Amino acids: CASSTDRKWPSTNEKLFF. The complete variable domain, with remaining parts taken from reference TRBV19 and TRBJ1-4, reads DGGITQSPKYLFRKEGQNVTLSCEQNLNHDAMYWYRQDPGQGLRLIYYSQIVNDFQKGDIAEGYSVSREKKESFPLTVTSAQKNPTAFYLCASSTDRKWPSTNEKLFFGSGTQLSVL.

The chain combines TRBV13 with TRBJ2-2; 13 bases fit TRBD2. CDR1 and CDR2 from the germline V gene are PRHDT and FYEKMQ (reference sequence). The CDR3 is made up of 19 amino acids. With 4 bases clipped from V and 8 bases from J, the junction kept 16 bases outside the gene matches. In DNA form, the CDR3 reads TGTGCCAGCAGCTATACCCCCGGGACTAGCGGGGTGTTACCGGGGGAGCTGTTTTTT. Amino acids: CASSYTPGTSGVLPGELFF.

This chain uses TRBV18 with TRBJ1-2; possible D gene TRBD1, 6 bases. The CDR3 totals 16 residues. V was clipped by 5 bases and J by 6 bases, with 22 bases between them. CDR1 and CDR2 (germline): KGHSH, LQKENI. This chain's CDR3 is CASSTRTEVLGNGYTF. DNA of the CDR3: TGTGCCAGCTCAACTAGGACAGAAGTTTTAGGGAATGGCTACACCTTC.

The rearrangement uses TRBV21-1 and TRBJ2-2; the table's D call, TRBD2, was not checked against the DNA. TRBV21-1 is a listed pseudogene. The CDR3 runs to 17 residues. The CDR3 nucleotides are TGTGCCAGCAGCATCACTAGCGGGAGGCGGGACACCGGGGAGCTGTTTTTT. This encodes CASSITSGRRDTGELFF.

The gene calls are TRBV6-5 and TRBJ1-4; D unclear. CDR1 is MNHEY, CDR2 SVGAGI, per germline. This CDR3 has 15 residues. Trimming pared 6 bases from V and 2 bases from J, leaving 13 bases between. The CDR3 DNA sequence: TGTGCCAGCAGCCCCTCTGGAGGGACTAATGAAAAACTGTTTTTT. Translated: CASSPSGGTNEKLFF.

The table lists this clone with a count of one. The rearrangement joins TRBV6-5 to TRBJ1-5, with TRBD1 matching 8 bases. Trimming took 6 bases from V and 6 from J; bases not matched to a gene: 4. The CDR3 has 13 amino acids. Germline CDR1 is MNHEY and CDR2 is SVGAGI. CDR3: CASRGQGSQPQHF. The CDR3 DNA reads as TGTGCCAGCAGAGGACAGGGAAGTCAGCCCCAGCATTTT.

The gene calls are TRBV15 and TRBJ1-5; maybe TRBD1 (6 bases). The germline V gene encodes CDR1 LNHNV and CDR2 YYDKDF (reference sequence). This CDR3 has 16 residues. Trimming shortened V by 5 bases and J by 2 bases, and 16 bases separated the two germline ends. CDR3 sequence (DNA): TGTGCCACCAGCTCCCGGGGGGGGCGAGGCAATCAGCCCCAGCATTTT. Its protein is CATSSRGGRGNQPQHF.

The chain has TRBV11-1 and TRBJ2-5; the match to TRBD1 covers 8 bases. Germline lookup yields CDR1 SGHAT and CDR2 FQDESV (reference sequence). The V and J ends lost 5 bases and 0 bases, in that order; junction bases with no gene match: 5. The CDR3 loop spans 15 amino acids. This CDR3 is CASSPRTGNQETQYF. DNA of the CDR3: TGTGCCAGCAGCCCCCGGACAGGGAACCAAGAGACCCAGTACTTC. Looking up the rest from reference TRBV11-1 and TRBJ2-5 gives the full variable domain: EAEVAQSPRYKITEKSQAVAFWCDPISGHATLYWYRQILGQGPELLVQFQDESVVDDSQLPKDRFSAERLKGVDSTLKIQPAELGDSAMYLCASSPRTGNQETQYFGPGTRLLVL.

This clone was counted once. J is TRBJ1-1 and V is TRBV4-3, with no clear D. CDR3 size: 14 residues. The germline CDR1 and CDR2 sequences are LGHNA and YSLEER. The germline V and J ends were trimmed by 0 bases and 7 bases, with 12 bases remaining between them. The CDR3 bases are TGCGCCAGCAGCCAAGATGGGGTAGGGAGTGAAGCTTTCTTT. Its translation: CASSQDGVGSEAFF.